These T cell receptor beta chains were read from a single sample in a study of T cells in Graves' hyperthyroidism and ophthalmopathy. TCRdb called the multiplex PCR reads again in MiXCR, with one record for every CDR3 protein. This sample carries more than 350,000 distinct CDR3 sequences, around 15% of them seen once, and the ten largest clones take roughly 19%. What was sequenced was blood. The receptors shown here come from an older woman with Graves' ophthalmopathy. The CDR3 runs from the conserved cysteine through the conserved F or W. Each record gives: clone size, D gene, J gene, V gene, CDR3 DNA, CDR3 protein. The D gene is left open where the match is weak. Only part of the rows carry a size: once, few, many, or a class if the clone is expanded.

clone size: few
D gene: NA
J gene: TRBJ1-6
V gene: TRBV7-9
CDR3 DNA: TGTGCCAGCAGCCCTCGAAAGGCCCGCTCCTATAATTCACCCCTCCACTTT
CDR3 protein: CASSPRKARSYNSPLHF

clone size: many
D gene: TRBD1
J gene: TRBJ2-7
V gene: TRBV6-1
CDR3 DNA: TGTGCCAGCAGTTCTCCCGGGACAGGGAGACTCTACGAGCAGTACTTC
CDR3 protein: CASSSPGTGRLYEQYF

clone size: many
D gene: NA
J gene: TRBJ2-2
V gene: TRBV6-1
CDR3 DNA: TGTGCCAGCAGTGTCAATCGTCCGAACACCGGGGAGCTGTTTTTT
CDR3 protein: CASSVNRPNTGELFF

clone size: many
D gene: TRBD2
J gene: TRBJ2-2
V gene: TRBV2
CDR3 DNA: TGTGCCAGCAAGCAACTAGCGGGAGGGACCGGGGAGCTGTTTTTT
CDR3 protein: CASKQLAGGTGELFF

clone size: many
D gene: NA
J gene: TRBJ2-1
V gene: TRBV3-1
CDR3 DNA: TGTGCCAGCAGCCAAGACCCAGGCAGCTGGAGCGATGAGCAGTTCTTC
CDR3 protein: CASSQDPGSWSDEQFF

clone size: NA
D gene: NA
J gene: TRBJ2-7
V gene: TRBV28
CDR3 DNA: TGTGCCAGCAGTTTATGGGGGGGCAGACTATACGAGCAGTACTTC
CDR3 protein: CASSLWGGRLYEQYF

clone size: many
D gene: NA
J gene: TRBJ2-5
V gene: TRBV28
CDR3 DNA: TGTGCCAGCAGTTTAGCAGGGGACCAAGAGACCCAGTACTTC
CDR3 protein: CASSLAGDQETQYF

clone size: many
D gene: TRBD1
J gene: TRBJ2-2
V gene: TRBV12-3/TRBV12-4
CDR3 DNA: TGTGCCAGCACCAAGACAGGGGAGAACACCGGGGAGCTGTTTTTT
CDR3 protein: CASTKTGENTGELFF

clone size: NA
D gene: NA
J gene: TRBJ2-1
V gene: TRBV12-5
CDR3 DNA: TGTGCTAGTGGTTTTGGGGACAATGAGCAGTTCTTC
CDR3 protein: CASGFGDNEQFF

clone size: many
D gene: NA
J gene: TRBJ2-1
V gene: TRBV28
CDR3 DNA: TGTGCCAGCACCCGACTAGGCGATGAGCAGTTCTTC
CDR3 protein: CASTRLGDEQFF

clone size: few
D gene: NA
J gene: TRBJ2-1
V gene: TRBV3-1
CDR3 DNA: TGTGCCAGCAGCCAACAGGGGTGGGTGAATGAGCAGTTCTTC
CDR3 protein: CASSQQGWVNEQFF

clone size: many
D gene: NA
J gene: TRBJ1-1
V gene: TRBV28
CDR3 DNA: TGTGCCAGCAGTTTCATGGGATTTGGCACTGAAGCTTTCTTT
CDR3 protein: CASSFMGFGTEAFF

clone size: NA
D gene: NA
J gene: TRBJ2-3
V gene: TRBV6-1
CDR3 DNA: TGTGCCAGCTATCCCTTGTTCGGGGGCGAAGAGGCCCCAGATACGCAGTATTTT
CDR3 protein: CASYPLFGGEEAPDTQYF

clone size: NA
D gene: TRBD2
J gene: TRBJ2-7
V gene: TRBV7-9
CDR3 DNA: TGTGCCAGCAGCTTGGCTAGCGGGAGGCGCCAGCAGTACTTC
CDR3 protein: CASSLASGRRQQYF

clone size: NA
D gene: TRBD2
J gene: TRBJ2-1
V gene: TRBV3-1
CDR3 DNA: TGTGCCAGCAGCTCCCTAGCGGGGGGGCATGAGCAGTTCTTC
CDR3 protein: CASSSLAGGHEQFF

clone size: many
D gene: NA
J gene: TRBJ1-1
V gene: TRBV16
CDR3 DNA: TGTGCCAGCAGCCAATCCCGTGGGTTTTCTGAAGCTTTCTTT
CDR3 protein: CASSQSRGFSEAFF

clone size: many
D gene: NA
J gene: TRBJ2-1
V gene: TRBV12-3/TRBV12-4
CDR3 DNA: TGTGCCAGCAGTTCTGGGACCCGGATCGCGTTCTTC
CDR3 protein: CASSSGTRIAFF

clone size: NA
D gene: TRBD1
J gene: TRBJ2-7
V gene: TRBV4-1
CDR3 DNA: TGCGCCAGCAGCCAAGAGGGACAGGGGGAGAACGAGCAGTACTTC
CDR3 protein: CASSQEGQGENEQYF

clone size: many
D gene: NA
J gene: TRBJ2-1
V gene: TRBV7-2
CDR3 DNA: TGTGCCAGCAGCCCCATCGGCGTCAATGAGCAGTTCTTC
CDR3 protein: CASSPIGVNEQFF

clone size: many
D gene: TRBD2
J gene: TRBJ2-1
V gene: TRBV2
CDR3 DNA: TGTGCCAGCACGGGACTAGCTAGAAATGAGCAGTTCTTC
CDR3 protein: CASTGLARNEQFF

clone size: many
D gene: NA
J gene: TRBJ1-3
V gene: TRBV18
CDR3 DNA: TGTGCCAGCTCGGGTCAGGGAAGCTCTGGAAACACCATATATTTT
CDR3 protein: CASSGQGSSGNTIYF

clone size: many
D gene: NA
J gene: TRBJ1-4
V gene: TRBV20-1
CDR3 DNA: TGCAGTGCTAGAGATGCTAACAGTGGGAATGAAAAACTGTTTTTT
CDR3 protein: CSARDANSGNEKLFF

clone size: NA
D gene: NA
J gene: TRBJ2-4
V gene: TRBV18
CDR3 DNA: TGTGCCAGCAGTCTATTCAGGGGAGACATTCAGTACTTC
CDR3 protein: CASSLFRGDIQYF

clone size: few
D gene: TRBD2
J gene: TRBJ2-2
V gene: TRBV18
CDR3 DNA: TGTGCCAGCTCACCAACTAGCGGGAGGCTGGCCGGGGAGCTGTTTTTT
CDR3 protein: CASSPTSGRLAGELFF

clone size: many
D gene: NA
J gene: TRBJ2-7
V gene: TRBV12-3/TRBV12-4
CDR3 DNA: TGTGCCAGCAGTCGGCTGGTGGACGAGCAGTACTTC
CDR3 protein: CASSRLVDEQYF

clone size: few
D gene: NA
J gene: TRBJ2-4
V gene: TRBV5-1
CDR3 DNA: TGCGCCAGCAGCTTACACCCGGGACGTCTAGCCAAAAACATTCAGTACTTC
CDR3 protein: CASSLHPGRLAKNIQYF

clone size: NA
D gene: TRBD1
J gene: TRBJ2-7
V gene: TRBV7-9
CDR3 DNA: TGTGCCAGCAGCCCCCATGGCGGGACAGGATCCTACGAGCAGTACTTC
CDR3 protein: CASSPHGGTGSYEQYF

clone size: many
D gene: NA
J gene: TRBJ2-7
V gene: TRBV3-1
CDR3 DNA: TGTGCCAGCAGCCCTTACATGACAGACGTTACCTACGAGCAGTACTTC
CDR3 protein: CASSPYMTDVTYEQYF

clone size: many
D gene: NA
J gene: TRBJ2-1
V gene: TRBV7-3
CDR3 DNA: TGTGCCAGCAGCTTTGGGTCCGAGGACAATGAGCAGTTCTTC
CDR3 protein: CASSFGSEDNEQFF

clone size: few
D gene: TRBD1
J gene: TRBJ2-2
V gene: TRBV20-1
CDR3 DNA: TGCAGTGCTAGGGGGACAGGGGGCAGGAACACCGGGGAGCTGTTTTTT
CDR3 protein: CSARGTGGRNTGELFF

clone size: few
D gene: TRBD2
J gene: TRBJ2-3
V gene: TRBV9
CDR3 DNA: TGTGCCAGCAGCGTAGAGCTAGCGGGCTCAGGCTCAGATACGCAGTATTTT
CDR3 protein: CASSVELAGSGSDTQYF

clone size: many
D gene: NA
J gene: TRBJ2-1
V gene: TRBV10-3
CDR3 DNA: TGTGCCATCACCGATCCAGCGGGTAGCTCCTACAATGAGCAGTTCTTC
CDR3 protein: CAITDPAGSSYNEQFF

clone size: once
D gene: TRBD1
J gene: TRBJ2-6
V gene: TRBV20-1
CDR3 DNA: TGCAGTGCTAGAGATGACAGGGCTGGGGCCAACGTCCTGACTTTC
CDR3 protein: CSARDDRAGANVLTF

clone size: many
D gene: NA
J gene: TRBJ2-3
V gene: TRBV2
CDR3 DNA: TGTGCCAGCAGATGGACCAGCGCAGATACGCAGTATTTT
CDR3 protein: CASRWTSADTQYF

clone size: NA
D gene: TRBD2
J gene: TRBJ2-7
V gene: TRBV11-2
CDR3 DNA: TGTGCCAGCAGTTCCGCCCGGGGACTAGCGATTTCCTACGAGCAGTACTTC
CDR3 protein: CASSSARGLAISYEQYF

clone size: NA
D gene: NA
J gene: TRBJ1-2
V gene: TRBV5-1
CDR3 DNA: TGCGCCAGCAGCTTGTCAGGAGGGTCTTTCGGCTACACCTTC
CDR3 protein: CASSLSGGSFGYTF

clone size: NA
D gene: NA
J gene: TRBJ2-3
V gene: TRBV11-2
CDR3 DNA: TGTGCCAGCAGCTTAGAAGAGGGGGCGGCGGGAGGCACAGATACGCAGTATTTT
CDR3 protein: CASSLEEGAAGGTDTQYF

clone size: NA
D gene: NA
J gene: TRBJ2-3
V gene: TRBV10-3
CDR3 DNA: TGTGCCATCAGTGAGTCGCCAGGTTTGACAGATACGCAGTATTTT
CDR3 protein: CAISESPGLTDTQYF

clone size: NA
D gene: TRBD1
J gene: TRBJ2-7
V gene: TRBV29-1
CDR3 DNA: TGCAGCGCCGCGGACAGGGCGGGCTACGAGCAGTACTTC
CDR3 protein: CSAADRAGYEQYF

clone size: NA
D gene: NA
J gene: TRBJ1-5
V gene: TRBV19
CDR3 DNA: TGTGCCAGTAGTAGTTGGGTGGGAGCCGGCAATCAGCCCCAGCATTTT
CDR3 protein: CASSSWVGAGNQPQHF

clone size: many
D gene: TRBD1
J gene: TRBJ2-1
V gene: TRBV6-1
CDR3 DNA: TGTGCCAGCTTCCCGGGACAGCGCTCCTACAATGAGCAGTTCTTC
CDR3 protein: CASFPGQRSYNEQFF

clone size: NA
D gene: NA
J gene: TRBJ2-7
V gene: TRBV29-1
CDR3 DNA: TGCAGCGCCTTAGGACAGAGCTCCTACGAGCAGTACTTC
CDR3 protein: CSALGQSSYEQYF

clone size: NA
D gene: NA
J gene: TRBJ2-2
V gene: TRBV12-3/TRBV12-4
CDR3 DNA: TGTGCCAGCAGTTTAGGGGCAGGGCTCAACACCGGGGAGCTGTTTTTT
CDR3 protein: CASSLGAGLNTGELFF

clone size: many
D gene: TRBD1
J gene: TRBJ2-3
V gene: TRBV7-3
CDR3 DNA: TGTGCCAGCAGCGGGACAGGGGGGATCACAGATACGCAGTATTTT
CDR3 protein: CASSGTGGITDTQYF

clone size: once
D gene: TRBD2
J gene: TRBJ2-7
V gene: TRBV5-1
CDR3 DNA: TGCGCCGGCAGCAAGGGACTAGCGGGAGGCGCGGCCTACGAGCAGCACTTC
CDR3 protein: CAGSKGLAGGAAYEQHF

clone size: many
D gene: NA
J gene: TRBJ2-3
V gene: TRBV5-1
CDR3 DNA: TGCGCCAGCAGTGCCCGGGGTACGCAGTATTTT
CDR3 protein: CASSARGTQYF